The 3 T cell receptor beta chains in this list originate from one sample, sequenced in a study of blood T cell repertoires in COVID-19. Produced via immunoSEQ multiplex PCR; TCRdb's table is partial and in-frame only. The sample carries around 37,000 clones, approximately 90% recorded once. The sequencing input was peripheral blood. The receptors were gathered from a man in his 60s with acute or convalescent COVID-19.

The J gene is TRBJ2-5, the V gene TRBV7-8; 11 bases fit TRBD1. Germline V lookup: CDR1 SGHVS, CDR2 FQNEAQ. Germline trimming cut 5 bases from V and 5 bases from J; bases unmatched to any gene: 7. The CDR3 covers 15 residues. CDR3 coding DNA: TGTGCCAGCAGCCTGGGACAGGGGGGCGGGGAGACCCAGTACTTC. This codes for CASSLGQGGGETQYF.

This clone was seen once. The chain employs TRBV15 and TRBJ1-2; D is undetermined. V was pared by 2 bases and J by 8 bases, with 21 bases between. CDR3 length: 16 residues. Germline CDR1 and CDR2: LNHNV and YYDKDF (reference sequence). The CDR3 nucleotides read TGTGCCACCAGCAGACCAAAAATCGGTGCGGTTAGCGGCTACACCTTC. Translating gives CATSRPKIGAVSGYTF.

J is TRBJ1-3 and V is TRBV5-1, with 7 bases lining up with TRBD1. CDR3 length equals 16 residues. Looked up from germline, CDR1 is SGHRS and CDR2 is YFSETQ. V shed 0 bases, J shed 2 bases, and the junction held 5 bases outside the gene matches. The CDR3 DNA reads TGCGCCAGCAGCTTGGAGACAGGGAGAACTGGAAACACCATATATTTT. This sequence encodes CASSLETGRTGNTIYF.